The rows below give T cell receptor beta chains drawn from one sample of a study of blood T cell repertoires in COVID-19. Clones were read by immunoSEQ multiplex PCR, and TCRdb kept only the in-frame ones, dropping some. The profile shows around 260,000 clones, about 89% of them singletons. Material for sequencing was peripheral blood. These TCRs come from a woman aged 40 to 55 who had recovered from COVID-19. Both conserved end residues are part of each CDR3. A D gene is named only where the DNA matches it firmly. Not every row has a clone size; where given, it reads once, few, many or a size class.

.	TRBJ1-4	TRBV6-4	once	CASSRGSEKLFF	TGTGCCAGCAGCCGAGGGAGTGAAAAACTGTTTTTT
TRBD1	TRBJ1-5	TRBV5-1	.	CASSLGQGAQPQHF	TGCGCCAGCAGCTTGGGGCAGGGGGCTCAGCCCCAGCATTTT
.	TRBJ2-6	TRBV2	.	CASTLEAGANVLTF	TGTGCCAGCACCCTAGAGGCTGGGGCCAACGTCCTGACTTTC
TRBD1	TRBJ1-4	TRBV3-1/TRBV3-2	once	CASSQDGQGEFF	TGTGCCAGCAGCCAAGATGGGCAGGGGGAGTTTTTC
TRBD1	TRBJ1-2	TRBV27	few	CASSRQGEVNGYTF	TGTGCCAGCAGTCGACAGGGGGAGGTTAATGGCTACACCTTC
.	TRBJ2-7	TRBV4-2	.	CASSRGRDSSYEQYF	TGTGCCAGCAGCCGAGGCCGGGACTCCTCCTACGAGCAGTACTTC
.	TRBJ1-1	TRBV19	.	CASSLDWQGLTEAFF	TGTGCCAGTAGCCTCGATTGGCAGGGGCTCACTGAAGCTTTCTTT
TRBD1	TRBJ2-7	TRBV7-2	.	CASRQPGQGLAEQYF	TGTGCCAGCAGGCAACCGGGACAGGGACTGGCGGAGCAGTACTTC
.	TRBJ2-7	TRBV2	few	CASSEDGASVYEQYF	TGTGCCAGCAGTGAAGACGGGGCTAGCGTCTACGAGCAGTACTTC
TRBD2	TRBJ2-1	TRBV27	.	CASGGLAGGSASYNEQFF	TGTGCCAGCGGCGGACTAGCGGGAGGTTCCGCATCCTACAATGAGCAGTTCTTC
TRBD2	TRBJ2-7	TRBV18	once	CASSGTSGSYLEQYF	TGTGCCAGCTCAGGAACTAGCGGGAGTTACCTCGAGCAGTACTTC
TRBD2	TRBJ2-1	TRBV6-6	.	CASRHSGGSYNEQFF	TGTGCCAGCAGACATAGCGGGGGCTCCTACAATGAGCAGTTCTTC
TRBD2	TRBJ2-5	TRBV5-1	.	CASSLDTAGVGETQYF	TGCGCCAGCAGCTTGGATACAGCGGGGGTAGGAGAGACCCAGTACTTC
.	TRBJ2-1	TRBV28	.	CASSRTWDTDYNEQFF	TGTGCCAGCAGCCGTACCTGGGACACCGACTACAATGAGCAGTTCTTC
.	TRBJ2-5	TRBV18	.	CASSPSPTLRETQYF	TGTGCCAGCTCACCATCGCCAACCCTCCGGGAGACCCAGTACTTC
TRBD1	TRBJ2-5	TRBV18	.	CASSLAGGSETQYF	TGTGCCAGCTCATTGGCAGGGGGATCAGAGACCCAGTACTTC
.	TRBJ2-7	TRBV28	.	CASSGGLEGSYEQYF	TGTGCCAGCAGTGGGGGGTTGGAGGGTTCCTACGAGCAGTACTTC
.	TRBJ2-2	TRBV7-9	.	CATGRIETGSGELFF	TGTGCCACCGGTCGCATCGAAACAGGGTCCGGGGAGCTGTTTTTT
TRBD2	TRBJ2-7	TRBV3-1/TRBV3-2	.	CASSQDAASGRAQQYF	TGTGCCAGCAGCCAAGATGCGGCTAGCGGGAGGGCCCAGCAGTACTTC
TRBD1	TRBJ2-2	TRBV7-3	.	CASSITGGGELFF	TGTGCCAGCAGCATTACAGGGGGCGGGGAGCTGTTTTTT
TRBD2	TRBJ2-7	TRBV3-1/TRBV3-2	.	CASSQFSGTRDYEQYF	TGTGCCAGCAGCCAATTTTCTGGGACTAGGGACTACGAGCAGTACTTC
.	TRBJ2-5	TRBV19	.	CASSIRRGGETQYF	TGTGCCAGTAGTATACGGCGGGGTGGCGAGACCCAGTACTTC
.	TRBJ2-7	TRBV6-5	.	CASRRGGSSYEQYF	TGTGCCAGCCGGCGGGGTGGGAGCTCCTACGAGCAGTACTTC
TRBD1	TRBJ1-1	TRBV6-2/TRBV6-3	.	CASSPTGTGGWDTEAFF	TGTGCCAGCAGTCCGACCGGGACAGGGGGCTGGGACACTGAAGCTTTCTTT
TRBD1	TRBJ1-4	TRBV5-1	.	CASSLGTGVVEKLFF	TGCGCCAGCAGCTTGGGCACAGGGGTTGTTGAAAAACTGTTTTTT
.	TRBJ2-6	TRBV30	.	CAWRWPFVSGANVLTF	TGTGCCTGGAGGTGGCCCTTTGTTTCTGGGGCCAACGTCCTGACTTTC
.	TRBJ2-3	TRBV5-1	.	CASRKVRDFRESTDTQYF	TGCGCCAGCAGGAAGGTACGGGACTTCCGTGAAAGCACAGATACGCAGTATTTT